This TCR beta chain was profiled in a study of blood T cell repertoires in COVID-19. V lost 3 bases to trimming and J lost 7 bases, with 11 bases between them. This CDR3 contains 12 residues. Germline loops: CDR1 SGDLS, CDR2 YYNGEE. This table comes from immunoSEQ multiplex PCR, and its TCRdb copy is limited to in-frame clones, with some not included. The sample records about 520,000 clones, 80% to 90% being singletons. This clone turned up a few times. The sample taken for sequencing was peripheral blood. The V gene is TRBV9, the J gene TRBJ2-7, with a tentative D call TRBD1 (5 bases). The receptor's source is a human donor in a cohort sampled during active COVID-19. The CDR3 coding sequence is TGTGCCAGCAGCGCCACAGGCAATGAGCAGTACTTC. Residues: CASSATGNEQYF.